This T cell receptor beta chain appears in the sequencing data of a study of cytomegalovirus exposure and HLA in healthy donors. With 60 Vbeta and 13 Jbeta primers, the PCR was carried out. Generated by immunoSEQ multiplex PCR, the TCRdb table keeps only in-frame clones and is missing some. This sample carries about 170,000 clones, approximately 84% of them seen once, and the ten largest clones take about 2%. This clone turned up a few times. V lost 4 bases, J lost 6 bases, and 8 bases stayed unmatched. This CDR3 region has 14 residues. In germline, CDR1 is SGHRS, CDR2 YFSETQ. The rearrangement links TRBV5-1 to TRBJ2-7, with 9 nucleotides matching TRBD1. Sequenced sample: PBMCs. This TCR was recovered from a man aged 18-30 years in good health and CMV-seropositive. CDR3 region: CASSHRDRVFEQYF. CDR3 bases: TGCGCCAGCAGCCACCGGGACAGGGTGTTCGAGCAGTACTTC.